The 4 T cell receptor beta chains listed next were all sequenced from one sample in a study of cytomegalovirus exposure and HLA in healthy donors (dated by TCRdb to about 2017). Library prep was done by the immunoSEQ multiplex PCR assay. For the multiplex PCR, a mixture combining 60 forward primers for TCR Vbeta segments and 13 reverse primers for TCR Jbeta segments was used. What TCRdb holds here is the immuneACCESS table cut down to in-frame rearrangements. Part of the clones is not present; checked against another copy, under half of the missing clones reflect an unresolved V gene, and the others are unexplained. Within this sample are about 98,000 clones, with more than 60% of them counted one time only. Clones ranked in the top ten supply about a tenth of the sample. The sample consisted of PBMCs. All receptors come from a man between 18 and 35 years old in good health and CMV-seropositive.

This clone has a handful of counts. The chain employs TRBV2 and TRBJ1-1; D call uncertain. Trimming pared 2 bases from V and 0 bases from J, leaving 16 bases between. Germline V CDR1 and CDR2: SNHLY, FYNNEI. The CDR3 extends over 17 amino acids. The CDR3 DNA sequence: TGTGCCAGCAGTGAACTCCGGGTGTCCTTAATGAACACTGAAGCTTTCTTT. Its protein product is CASSELRVSLMNTEAFF. The complete variable domain, with remaining parts taken from reference TRBV2 and TRBJ1-1, reads EPEVTQTPSHQVTQMGQEVILRCVPISNHLYFYWYRQILGQKVEFLVSFYNNEISEKSEIFDDQFSVERPDGSNFTLKIRSTKLEDSAMYFCASSELRVSLMNTEAFFGQGTRLTVV.

CDR3 amino acids: CASSLDAGIRNTEAFF. The DNA of the CDR3 is TGTGCCAGCAGCTTAGATGCGGGCATACGGAACACTGAAGCTTTCTTT. This sequence joins TRBV7-9 and TRBJ1-1; no clear D gene. V was clipped by 1 base and J by 1 base, with 13 bases between them. CDR3 length equals 16 residues. Germline assignment: CDR1 SEHNR and CDR2 FQNEAQ (reference sequence).

The chain combines TRBV27 with TRBJ2-1, with no clear D. Per the germline V gene, CDR1 is MNHEY and CDR2 is SMNVEV (reference sequence). The CDR3 consists of 15 residues. V was trimmed by 2 bases and J by 0 bases, leaving 8 bases between them. CDR3 bases: TGTGCCAGCAGTTTAGTCCCCAGCTCCTACAATGAGCAGTTCTTC. Residues: CASSLVPSSYNEQFF.

The chain has TRBV7-2 and TRBJ1-4, with D maybe TRBD1 (5 bases). The CDR3 is 17 amino acids. Per germline, CDR1 SGHTA and CDR2 FQGNSA. V was trimmed by 4 bases and J by 4 bases, leaving 19 bases between them. Here the CDR3 DNA reads TGTGCCAGCAGCTCGACAGAAGAAACCTTCCTTAATGAAAAACTGTTTTTT. It is translated as CASSSTEETFLNEKLFF.